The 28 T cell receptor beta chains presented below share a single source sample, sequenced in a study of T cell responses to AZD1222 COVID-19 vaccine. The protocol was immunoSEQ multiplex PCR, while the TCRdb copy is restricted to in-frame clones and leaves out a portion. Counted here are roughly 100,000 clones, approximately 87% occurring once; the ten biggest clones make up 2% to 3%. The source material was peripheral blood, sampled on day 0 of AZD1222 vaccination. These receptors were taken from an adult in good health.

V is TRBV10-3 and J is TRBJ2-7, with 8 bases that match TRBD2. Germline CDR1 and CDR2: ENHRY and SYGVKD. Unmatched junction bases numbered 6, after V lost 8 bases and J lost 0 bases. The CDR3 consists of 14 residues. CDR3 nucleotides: TGTGCCATCTGTCCCGGGGGGGTCTCCTACGAGCAGTACTTC. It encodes CAICPGGVSYEQYF.

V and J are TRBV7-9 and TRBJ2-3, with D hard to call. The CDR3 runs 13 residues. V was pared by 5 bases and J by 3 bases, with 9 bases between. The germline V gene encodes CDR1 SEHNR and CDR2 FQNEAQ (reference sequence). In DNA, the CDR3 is TGTGCCAGCAGCGAAGCCCGGACAGATACGCAGTATTTT. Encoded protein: CASSEARTDTQYF. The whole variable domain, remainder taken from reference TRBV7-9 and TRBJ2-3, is DTGVSQNPRHKITKRGQNVTFRCDPISEHNRLYWYRQTLGQGPEFLTYFQNEAQLEKSRLLSDRFSAERPKGSFSTLEIQRTEQGDSAMYLCASSEARTDTQYFGPGTRLTVL.

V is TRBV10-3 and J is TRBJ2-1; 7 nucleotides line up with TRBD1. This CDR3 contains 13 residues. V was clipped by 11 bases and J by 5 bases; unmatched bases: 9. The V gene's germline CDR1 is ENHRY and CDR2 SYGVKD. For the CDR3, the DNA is TGTGCCGTAAAGGGGGCTGTCGACAATGAGCAGTTCTTC. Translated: CAVKGAVDNEQFF.

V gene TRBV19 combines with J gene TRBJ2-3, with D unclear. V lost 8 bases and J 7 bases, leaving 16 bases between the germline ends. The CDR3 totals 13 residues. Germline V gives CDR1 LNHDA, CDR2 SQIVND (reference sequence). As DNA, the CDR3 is TGTGCCAGTTCCGGCCCGGCCCAACATACGCAGTATTTT. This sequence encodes CASSGPAQHTQYF.

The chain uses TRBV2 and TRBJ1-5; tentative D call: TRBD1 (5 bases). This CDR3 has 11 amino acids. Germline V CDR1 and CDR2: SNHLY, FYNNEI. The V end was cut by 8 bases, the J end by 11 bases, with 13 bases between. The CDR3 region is CASAGDGAQHF. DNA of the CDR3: TGTGCCAGCGCCGGGGACGGTGCCCAGCATTTT.

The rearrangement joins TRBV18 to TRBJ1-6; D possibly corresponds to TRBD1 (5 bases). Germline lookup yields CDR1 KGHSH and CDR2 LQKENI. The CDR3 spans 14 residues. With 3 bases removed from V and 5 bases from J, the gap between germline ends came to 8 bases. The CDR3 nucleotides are TGTGCCAGCTCACCGCGCAGGGATAATTCACCCCTCCACTTT. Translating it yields CASSPRRDNSPLHF.

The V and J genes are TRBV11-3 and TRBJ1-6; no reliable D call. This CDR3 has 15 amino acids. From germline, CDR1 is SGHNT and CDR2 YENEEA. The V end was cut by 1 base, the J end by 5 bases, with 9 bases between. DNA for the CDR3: TGTGCCAGCAGCTTAGCCGCATTTAATAATTCACCCCTCCACTTT. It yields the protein CASSLAAFNNSPLHF.

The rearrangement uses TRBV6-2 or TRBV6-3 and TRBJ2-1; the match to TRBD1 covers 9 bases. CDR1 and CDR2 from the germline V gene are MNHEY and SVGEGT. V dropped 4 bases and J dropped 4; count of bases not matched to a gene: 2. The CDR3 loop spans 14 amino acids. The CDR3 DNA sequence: TGTGCCAGCAGTTTTGGACAGGGGTACAATGAGCAGTTCTTC. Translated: CASSFGQGYNEQFF.

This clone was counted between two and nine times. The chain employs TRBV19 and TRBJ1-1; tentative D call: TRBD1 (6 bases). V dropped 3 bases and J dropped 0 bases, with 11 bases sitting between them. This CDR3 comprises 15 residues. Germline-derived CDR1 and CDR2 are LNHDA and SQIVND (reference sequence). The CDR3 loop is CASSMHRTVNTEAFF. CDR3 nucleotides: TGTGCCAGTAGTATGCATCGGACAGTGAACACTGAAGCTTTCTTT.

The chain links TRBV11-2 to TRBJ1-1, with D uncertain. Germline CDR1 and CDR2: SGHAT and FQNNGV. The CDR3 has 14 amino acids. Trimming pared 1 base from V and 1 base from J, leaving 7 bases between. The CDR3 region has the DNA TGTGCCAGCAGCTTAGGTTCCGGGAACACTGAAGCTTTCTTT. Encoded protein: CASSLGSGNTEAFF.

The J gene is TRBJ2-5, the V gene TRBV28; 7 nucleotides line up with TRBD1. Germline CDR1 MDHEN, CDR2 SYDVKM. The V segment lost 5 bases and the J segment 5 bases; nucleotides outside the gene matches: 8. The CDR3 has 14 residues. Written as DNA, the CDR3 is TGTGCCAGCAGTCCCAACAGGGGTCGGGAGACCCAGTACTTC. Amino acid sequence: CASSPNRGRETQYF.

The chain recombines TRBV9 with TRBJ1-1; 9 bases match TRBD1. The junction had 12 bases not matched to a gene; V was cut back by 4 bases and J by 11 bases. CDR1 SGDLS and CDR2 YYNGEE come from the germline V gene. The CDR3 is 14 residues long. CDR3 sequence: CASSLGQGSSRAFF. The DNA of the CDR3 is TGTGCCAGCAGCCTCGGACAGGGGTCTTCTAGGGCTTTCTTT.

The CDR3 coding sequence is TGTGCCAGCAGCCCGCACGTCCAACGGTACGAGCAGTACTTC. It translates to CASSPHVQRYEQYF. The chain carries TRBV11-2 and TRBJ2-7, with D unresolved. Trimming removed 5 bases at V and 4 bases at J, with 15 bases between. The germline CDR1 and CDR2 sequences are SGHAT and FQNNGV. The CDR3 runs to 14 residues.

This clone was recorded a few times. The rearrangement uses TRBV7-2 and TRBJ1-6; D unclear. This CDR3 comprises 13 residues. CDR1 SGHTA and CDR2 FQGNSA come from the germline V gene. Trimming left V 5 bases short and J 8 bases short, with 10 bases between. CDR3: CASSTRNYSPLHF. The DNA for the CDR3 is TGTGCCAGCAGCACCCGAAATTATTCACCCCTCCACTTT.

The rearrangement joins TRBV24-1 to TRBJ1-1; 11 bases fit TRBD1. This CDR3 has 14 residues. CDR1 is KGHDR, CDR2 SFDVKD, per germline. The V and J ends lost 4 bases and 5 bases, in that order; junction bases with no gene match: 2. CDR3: CATSDGTGGTEAFF. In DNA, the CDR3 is TGTGCCACCAGTGACGGGACAGGGGGGACTGAAGCTTTCTTT.

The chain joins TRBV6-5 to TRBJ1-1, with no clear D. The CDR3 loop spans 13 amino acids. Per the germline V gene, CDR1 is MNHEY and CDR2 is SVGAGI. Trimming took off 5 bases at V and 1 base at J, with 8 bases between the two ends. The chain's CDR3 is CASSPIENTEAFF. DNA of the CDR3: TGTGCCAGCAGTCCGATTGAGAACACTGAAGCTTTCTTT.

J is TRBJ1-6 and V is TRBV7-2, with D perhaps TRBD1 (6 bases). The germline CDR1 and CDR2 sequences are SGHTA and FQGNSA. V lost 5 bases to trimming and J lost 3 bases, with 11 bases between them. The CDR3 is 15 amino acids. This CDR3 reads CASSPRGGYNSPLHF. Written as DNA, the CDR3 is TGTGCCAGCAGCCCAAGGGGGGGCTATAATTCACCCCTCCACTTT.

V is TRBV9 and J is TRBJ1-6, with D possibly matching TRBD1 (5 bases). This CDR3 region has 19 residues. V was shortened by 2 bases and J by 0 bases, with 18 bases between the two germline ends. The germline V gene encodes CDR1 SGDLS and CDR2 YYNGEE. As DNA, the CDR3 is TGTGCCAGCAGCGTCGAGCTCAGGGAAAATAGCTCCTATAATTCACCCCTCCACTTT. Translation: CASSVELRENSSYNSPLHF.

Here the CDR3 reads CASSFPGMNTEAFF. For the CDR3, the DNA is TGTGCCAGCAGCTTTCCCGGGATGAACACTGAAGCTTTCTTT. The chain links TRBV5-8 to TRBJ1-1; no clear D gene. V shed 2 bases and J shed 0 bases, with 8 bases lying between them. There are 14 residues in the CDR3. Germline CDR1 SGHTS, CDR2 YDEGEE. Full variable domain (remainder filled in from reference TRBV5-8 and TRBJ1-1): EAGVTQSPTHLIKTRGQQATLRCSPISGHTSVYWYQQALGLGLQFLLWYDEGEERNRGNFPPRFSGRQFPNYSSELNVNALELEDSALYLCASSFPGMNTEAFFGQGTRLTVV.

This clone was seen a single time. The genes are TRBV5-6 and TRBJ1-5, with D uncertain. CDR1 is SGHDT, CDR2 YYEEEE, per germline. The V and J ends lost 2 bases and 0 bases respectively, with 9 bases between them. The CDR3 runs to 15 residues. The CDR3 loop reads CASSFQSYSNQPQHF. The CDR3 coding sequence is TGTGCCAGCAGCTTTCAGAGCTATAGCAATCAGCCCCAGCATTTT.

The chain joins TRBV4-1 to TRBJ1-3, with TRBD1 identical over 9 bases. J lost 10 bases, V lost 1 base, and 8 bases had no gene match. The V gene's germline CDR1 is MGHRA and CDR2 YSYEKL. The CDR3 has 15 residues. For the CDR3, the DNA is TGCGCCAGCAGCCAAGGGACCGGGACAGGGAGAACCATATATTTT. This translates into CASSQGTGTGRTIYF.

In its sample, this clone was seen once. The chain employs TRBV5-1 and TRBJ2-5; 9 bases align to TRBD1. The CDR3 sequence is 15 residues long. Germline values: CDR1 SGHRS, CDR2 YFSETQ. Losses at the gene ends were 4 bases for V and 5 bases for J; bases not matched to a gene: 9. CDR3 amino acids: CASSRRGQGGETQYF. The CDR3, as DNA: TGCGCCAGCAGCCGTAGGGGACAGGGAGGGGAGACCCAGTACTTC.

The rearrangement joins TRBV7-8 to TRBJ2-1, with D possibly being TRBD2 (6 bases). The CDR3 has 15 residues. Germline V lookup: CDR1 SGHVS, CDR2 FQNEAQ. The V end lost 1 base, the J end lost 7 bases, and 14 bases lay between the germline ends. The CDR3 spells CASSLVAVLGNEQFF. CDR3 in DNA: TGTGCCAGCAGCTTAGTAGCGGTCCTGGGGAATGAGCAGTTCTTC.

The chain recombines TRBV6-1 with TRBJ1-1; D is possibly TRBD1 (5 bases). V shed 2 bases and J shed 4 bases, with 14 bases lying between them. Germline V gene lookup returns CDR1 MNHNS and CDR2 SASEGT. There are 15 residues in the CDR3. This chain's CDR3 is CASSEQGVGGTEAFF. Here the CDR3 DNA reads TGTGCCAGCAGTGAACAGGGCGTGGGGGGCACTGAAGCTTTCTTT.

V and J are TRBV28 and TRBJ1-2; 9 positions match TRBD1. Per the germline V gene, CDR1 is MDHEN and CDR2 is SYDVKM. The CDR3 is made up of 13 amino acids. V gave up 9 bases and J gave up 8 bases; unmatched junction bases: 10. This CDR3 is CASINRGRDGYTF. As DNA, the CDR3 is TGTGCCAGTATAAACAGGGGGCGAGACGGCTACACCTTC.

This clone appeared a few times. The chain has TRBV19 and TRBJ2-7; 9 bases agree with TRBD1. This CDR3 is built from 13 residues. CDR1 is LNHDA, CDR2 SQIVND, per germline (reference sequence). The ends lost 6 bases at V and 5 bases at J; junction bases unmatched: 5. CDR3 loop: CASRDRGVNEQYF. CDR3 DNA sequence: TGTGCCAGTAGAGACAGGGGGGTCAACGAGCAGTACTTC.

CDR3 sequence (DNA): TGTGCCAGCAATGGGGCGGGAGGGATACAATACAATGAGCAGTTCTTC. Translating gives CASNGAGGIQYNEQFF. This chain joins TRBV28 and TRBJ2-1; 9 positions match TRBD2. The junction had 11 bases not matched to a gene; V was cut back by 7 bases and J by 4 bases. The CDR3 is made up of 16 amino acids. Germline V gives CDR1 MDHEN, CDR2 SYDVKM.

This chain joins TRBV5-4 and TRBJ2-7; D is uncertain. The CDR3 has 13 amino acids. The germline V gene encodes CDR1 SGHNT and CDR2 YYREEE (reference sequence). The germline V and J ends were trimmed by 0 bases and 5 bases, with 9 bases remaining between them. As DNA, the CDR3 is TGTGCCAGCAGCTTGGACCGGTCCCACGAGCAGTACTTC. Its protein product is CASSLDRSHEQYF.